This TCR beta chain is drawn from a study of T-cell reconstitution after alpha-beta-depleted transplantation in children. This clonotype was seen repeatedly, ten times or more. A TCRbeta library incorporating unique molecular identifiers was prepared. TCRdb re-derived calls from the PCR reads in MiXCR, one entry per CDR3 protein. The sample includes some 830,000 distinct CDR3 sequences, less than 20% of them seen just once. The CDR3 loop spans 15 amino acids. Germline values: CDR1 SGHTA, CDR2 FQGTGA. V trimming: 5 bases; J trimming: 7 bases; junction bases outside the gene matches: 10. Source: PBMCs, mostly from graft donor cells, taken 360 days after TCRalphabeta/CD19-depleted stem cell transplant. The TCR comes from a male patient between 5 and 17 years old who had a stem cell transplant for acute lymphoblastic leukemia, so the T cells may come from the graft donor. This sequence joins TRBV7-3 and TRBJ2-1; 8 positions match TRBD2. The CDR3 DNA is TGTGCCAGCAGCCCTAACGGGAGGGCCGGTAATGAGCAGTTCTTC. Its translation is CASSPNGRAGNEQFF.